The clone carrying this T cell receptor beta chain was seen only a few times. Its antigen is currently unknown. The data belong to a study of shared clonotypes between healthy human individuals. Overall study: Three plates each covered CD4 naive and memory; CD8 naive two, CD8 memory one.

Study findings and constraints: Naive subsets tended to show greater estimated richness than memory subsets.

Positive CCR7 selection of CD45RO-negative cells yielded the naive CD8 cells, and terminally differentiated effector memory CD45RA+ cells were excluded. CDR3 length equals 15 residues. Trimming removed 0 bases from V and 3 bases from J; junction bases left unmatched: 5. CDR1 is SGDLS, CDR2 YYNGEE, per germline. Profiled with immunoSEQ multiplex PCR; TCRdb holds only in-frame clones, not every one. The table lists about 2 million clones, over 85% of them singletons. The receptor comes from a man aged 18-30 years in good health. Sequencing was carried out using naive CD8+ T cells sorted from blood. V and J are TRBV9 and TRBJ2-7; the match to TRBD1 covers 8 bases. CDR3 sequence reads: CASSVGTGPFYEQYF. The CDR3 nucleotides are TGTGCCAGCAGCGTAGGGACAGGGCCCTTCTACGAGCAGTACTTC.